One and the same sample provided the 24 T cell receptor beta chains below, sequenced in a study of blood T cell repertoires in COVID-19. Using immunoSEQ multiplex PCR, the repertoire was profiled, and TCRdb retains in-frame clones only, with some absent. In the table there are 180,000 or so clones, about nine tenths of which are singletons. The sequenced sample consisted of peripheral blood. Receptors were obtained from a man aged 18-30 years with active or convalescent COVID-19.

V is TRBV6-2 or TRBV6-3 and J is TRBJ2-7; possibly TRBD1 for D (5 bases). The V end was cut by 4 bases, the J end by 3 bases, with 10 bases between. The CDR3 totals 13 residues. Germline CDR1 reads MNHEY; CDR2 reads SVGEGT. CDR3 nucleotide sequence: TGTGCCAGCAGTTCGACAGACCTCTACGAGCAGTACTTC. As protein: CASSSTDLYEQYF.

V usage is TRBV25-1 and J usage is TRBJ1-1; D gene unclear. The V end lost 5 bases, the J end lost 6 bases, and 13 bases lay between the germline ends. From germline, CDR1 is MGHDK and CDR2 SYGVNS. This CDR3 is built from 13 residues. This CDR3 is CASSLPEVSEAFF. CDR3 coding DNA: TGTGCCAGCAGTCTCCCGGAGGTTTCTGAAGCTTTCTTT.

The genes are TRBV27 and TRBJ1-2; no clear D gene. Germline-derived CDR1 and CDR2 are MNHEY and SMNVEV (reference sequence). The CDR3 runs to 16 residues. The V gene lost 2 bases and the J gene lost 4 bases, with 17 bases spanning the gap. The CDR3 loop reads CASSLNGVGGRYGYTF. For the CDR3, the DNA is TGTGCCAGCAGTTTAAATGGAGTGGGAGGGCGCTATGGCTACACCTTC.

This chain joins TRBV2 and TRBJ2-3; 8 bases agree with TRBD2. The germline gives CDR1 SNHLY, CDR2 FYNNEI. This CDR3 comprises 14 residues. The V gene end was trimmed by 6 bases and the J gene end by 6 bases; junction bases not matched to a gene: 8. CDR3 DNA: TGTGCCAGCAGCCAAAGCGGGAGTCAGGATACGCAGTATTTT. The encoded protein is CASSQSGSQDTQYF.

V is TRBV11-2 and J is TRBJ2-1; unclear D gene. The CDR3 contains 12 residues. CDR1 SGHAT and CDR2 FQNNGV come from the germline V gene. V lost 3 bases and J 6 bases, leaving 6 bases between the germline ends. The CDR3 DNA reads as TGTGCCAGCAGCTTCCTACCCAATGAGCAGTTCTTC. Translated, it gives CASSFLPNEQFF.

J is TRBJ2-5 and V is TRBV5-1; D is undetermined. Germline CDR1 SGHRS, CDR2 YFSETQ. CDR3 length equals 15 residues. V was cut by 0 bases and J by 5 bases, with 14 bases left in between. CDR3 DNA sequence: TGCGCCAGCAGCTTGGAGGCAGGAAGCCGGGAGACCCAGTACTTC. Translation gives CASSLEAGSRETQYF.

The chain joins TRBV30 to TRBJ2-2, with 10 positions matching TRBD1. CDR3 size: 16 residues. From germline, CDR1 is GTSNPN and CDR2 SVGIG (reference sequence). V gave up 1 base and J gave up 3 bases; unmatched junction bases: 5. CDR3 region: CAWSDRQGAYTGELFF. The DNA for the CDR3 is TGTGCCTGGAGTGACCGACAGGGGGCGTACACCGGGGAGCTGTTTTTT.

V gene TRBV6-5 combines with J gene TRBJ2-7; 9 bases align to TRBD2. J lost 4 bases, V lost 6 bases, and 7 bases had no gene match. CDR1 and CDR2 from the germline V gene are MNHEY and SVGAGI. CDR3 length: 14 amino acids. The CDR3, as DNA: TGTGCCAGCAGAGTAGCGGGAGATAGGTACGAGCAGTACTTC. This gives the protein CASRVAGDRYEQYF.

This clone was detected a few times. J is TRBJ1-1 and V is TRBV19, with D maybe TRBD1 (6 bases). The CDR3 has 17 residues. Per the germline V gene, CDR1 is LNHDA and CDR2 is SQIVND (reference sequence). Trimming cost V 2 bases and J 2 bases, with 18 bases left between them. CDR3 sequence (DNA): TGTGCCAGTAGTATACCGGACAGAGCAAAACCCAACACTGAAGCTTTCTTT. Residues: CASSIPDRAKPNTEAFF.

A single count supports this clone. The chain employs TRBV29-1 and TRBJ2-3; D might be TRBD2 (5 bases). Trimming removed 5 bases from V and 2 bases from J, with 8 bases in between. Germline V CDR1 and CDR2: SQVTM, ANQGSEA. CDR3 length: 12 residues. In DNA, the CDR3 is TGCAGCGTTATAGCGACCACAGATACGCAGTATTTT. It translates to CSVIATTDTQYF.

The genes are TRBV9 and TRBJ2-5; 10 bases align to TRBD1. Germline-derived CDR1 and CDR2 are SGDLS and YYNGEE. V lost 4 bases to trimming and J lost 4 bases; unmatched junction nucleotides: 4. The CDR3 is 14 residues long. The DNA for the CDR3 is TGTGCCAGCAGCCCCGACAGGGGGCGAGAGACCCAGTACTTC. Amino acid sequence: CASSPDRGRETQYF.

This clone was counted a single time. J is TRBJ1-2 and V is TRBV29-1; 12 positions agree with TRBD1. J lost 8 bases, V lost 6 bases, and 7 bases had no gene match. Germline lookup yields CDR1 SQVTM and CDR2 ANQGSEA. The CDR3 is made up of 13 amino acids. For the CDR3, the DNA is TGCAGCGTCCTGGGACAGGGGGCGTTCGGCTACACCTTC. This translates into CSVLGQGAFGYTF.

The rearrangement joins TRBV7-8 to TRBJ1-1, with D uncertain. Per the germline V gene, CDR1 is SGHVS and CDR2 is FQNEAQ. V gave up 1 base and J gave up 2 bases, with 5 bases separating them. CDR3 length: 13 amino acids. CDR3 nucleotides: TGTGCCAGCAGCTTAGGCGCTAACACTGAAGCTTTCTTT. It specifies CASSLGANTEAFF.

This clone has more than one count but fewer than ten. Other DNA sequences in this specimen translate into the identical CDR3. The chain recombines TRBV28 with TRBJ2-1; 10 positions agree with TRBD2. V lost 3 bases to trimming and J lost 4 bases; unmatched junction nucleotides: 3. Per the germline V gene, CDR1 is MDHEN and CDR2 is SYDVKM. The CDR3 is made up of 15 amino acids. CDR3: CASSFIAGGYNEQFF. The CDR3 DNA reads TGTGCCAGCAGTTTTATAGCGGGAGGTTACAATGAGCAGTTCTTC.

CDR3 nucleotides: TGTGCCAGCAGCTCTAAGGCGCGTCCGGGACTAGATTCTTCAGATACGCAGTATTTT. Translated: CASSSKARPGLDSSDTQYF. The chain carries TRBV11-3 and TRBJ2-3; TRBD2 matches at 8 bases. Germline V CDR1 and CDR2: SGHNT, YENEEA. The CDR3 has 19 residues. V shed 4 bases, J shed 4 bases, and the junction held 19 bases outside the gene matches.

This chain uses TRBV6-5 with TRBJ2-7; TRBD1 aligns across 7 bases. The CDR3 runs 15 residues. V was clipped by 6 bases and J by 0 bases; unmatched bases: 8. Germline assignment: CDR1 MNHEY and CDR2 SVGAGI. The CDR3 nucleotides read TGTGCCAGCAGCCGCGACAGGGTCAGCTCCTACGAGCAGTACTTC. Its protein product is CASSRDRVSSYEQYF.

The chain is built from TRBV10-1 and TRBJ1-1; D perhaps matches TRBD1 (6 bases). CDR1 and CDR2 from the germline V gene are WNHNN and SYGVQD (reference sequence). This CDR3 is 14 amino acids long. V was cut by 4 bases and J by 10 bases, with 19 bases left in between. The CDR3 loop reads CASSGPLGRGRAFF. The CDR3 DNA reads as TGCGCCAGCAGTGGCCCCCTCGGAAGGGGGAGAGCTTTCTTT.

V gene TRBV30 combines with J gene TRBJ1-4, with D tentatively TRBD1 (5 bases). The CDR3 length is 13 residues. V lost 0 bases to trimming and J lost 8 bases, with 10 bases between them. From germline, CDR1 is GTSNPN and CDR2 SVGIG (reference sequence). The CDR3 sequence: CAWSVWGEEKLFF. The CDR3 DNA is TGTGCCTGGAGTGTATGGGGGGAAGAAAAACTGTTTTTT.

The rearrangement links TRBV6-4 to TRBJ2-7; 8 nucleotides align to TRBD2. The V and J ends lost 11 bases and 2 bases, in that order; junction bases with no gene match: 8. CDR1 MRHNA and CDR2 SNTAGT come from the germline V gene. The CDR3 is 13 residues long. CDR3 DNA sequence: TGTGCCGGTAATAGCGGGACGGCCTACGAGCAGTACTTC. This gives the protein CAGNSGTAYEQYF.

V usage is TRBV19 and J usage is TRBJ2-7, with 7 bases that match TRBD1. After removal of 3 bases from V and 5 bases from J, the junction contained 7 bases not matched to a gene. From germline, CDR1 is LNHDA and CDR2 SQIVND (reference sequence). The CDR3 is made up of 14 amino acids. CDR3 nucleotides: TGTGCCAGTAGTATTACAGGACAGGTTAACGAGCAGTACTTC. Translating gives CASSITGQVNEQYF.

This sequence joins TRBV6-2 or TRBV6-3 and TRBJ2-7; 8 nucleotides line up with TRBD2. From germline, CDR1 is MNHEY and CDR2 SVGEGT. The length of the CDR3 is 17 residues. Trimming cost V 4 bases and J 4 bases; bases outside gene matches: 15. CDR3 coding DNA: TGTGCCAGCAGTTCGCGGGGAAGCGGGAGTGCGGTGTACGAGCAGTACTTC. It encodes CASSSRGSGSAVYEQYF.

Here the CDR3 DNA reads TGTGCCAGCTCACCACTAGCATTGAGAGGTTTCTATGGCTACACCTTC. It is translated as CASSPLALRGFYGYTF. The chain is built from TRBV18 and TRBJ1-2; no firm D call. Germline values: CDR1 KGHSH, CDR2 LQKENI. This CDR3 is built from 16 residues. The ends were cut back, 1 base at V and 4 bases at J, with 16 bases in the middle.

The chain is built from TRBV5-5 and TRBJ2-1; a possible D gene is TRBD2 (5 bases). Germline CDR1 SGHKS, CDR2 YYEKEE (reference sequence). V dropped 6 bases and J dropped 6 bases, with 16 bases sitting between them. The CDR3 sequence is 14 residues long. The CDR3 nucleotides are TGTGCCAGCAACCCGGGCACTAGGTTCAATGAGCAGTTCTTC. Its translation is CASNPGTRFNEQFF.

V usage is TRBV15 and J usage is TRBJ2-7, with TRBD1 matching over 10 bases. The CDR3 loop spans 15 amino acids. Looked up from germline, CDR1 is LNHNV and CDR2 is YYDKDF (reference sequence). The V segment lost 5 bases and the J segment 1 base; nucleotides outside the gene matches: 5. The DNA for the CDR3 is TGTGCCACCAGCGCGGGGACAGGGGATTCCTACGAGCAGTACTTC. Translation: CATSAGTGDSYEQYF.